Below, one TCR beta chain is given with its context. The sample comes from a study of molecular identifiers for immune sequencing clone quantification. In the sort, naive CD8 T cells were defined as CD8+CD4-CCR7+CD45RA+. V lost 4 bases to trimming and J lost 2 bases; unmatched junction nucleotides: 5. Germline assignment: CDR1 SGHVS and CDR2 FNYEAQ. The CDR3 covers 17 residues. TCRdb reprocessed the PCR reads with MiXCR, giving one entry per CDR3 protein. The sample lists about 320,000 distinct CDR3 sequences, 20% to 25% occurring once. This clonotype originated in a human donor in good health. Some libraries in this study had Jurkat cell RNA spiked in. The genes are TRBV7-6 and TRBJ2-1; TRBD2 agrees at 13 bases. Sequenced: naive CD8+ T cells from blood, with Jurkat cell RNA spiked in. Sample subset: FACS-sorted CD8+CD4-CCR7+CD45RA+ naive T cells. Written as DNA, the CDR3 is TGTGCCAGCAGCTCGACTAGCGGGAGGAGGGCCTACAATGAGCAGTTCTTC. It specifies CASSSTSGRRAYNEQFF.